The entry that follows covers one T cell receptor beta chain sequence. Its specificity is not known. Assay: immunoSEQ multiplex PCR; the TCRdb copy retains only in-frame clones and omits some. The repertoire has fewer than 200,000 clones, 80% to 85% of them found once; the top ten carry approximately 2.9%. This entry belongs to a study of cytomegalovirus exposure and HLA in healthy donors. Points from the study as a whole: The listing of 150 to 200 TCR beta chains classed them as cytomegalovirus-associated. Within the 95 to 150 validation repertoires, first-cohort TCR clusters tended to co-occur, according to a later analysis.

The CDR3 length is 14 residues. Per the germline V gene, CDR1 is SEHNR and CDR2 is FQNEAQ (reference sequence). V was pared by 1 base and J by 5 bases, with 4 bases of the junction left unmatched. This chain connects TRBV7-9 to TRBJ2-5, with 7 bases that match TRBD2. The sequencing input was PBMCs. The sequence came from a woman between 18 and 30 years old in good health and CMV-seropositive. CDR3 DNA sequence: TGTGCCAGCAGCTTAGGTCCAGCGGGGGAGACCCAGTACTTC. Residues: CASSLGPAGETQYF.